This T cell receptor beta chain was sequenced in a study of neurological immune-mediated disorders. Losses at the gene ends were 3 bases for V and 1 base for J; bases not matched to a gene: 6. There are 17 residues in the CDR3. Germline V CDR1 and CDR2: KGHSH, LQKENI. The time point was: longitudinal time-point 2. This clonotype was counted ten times or more. What it recognizes is unknown. General study results and limits: Expanded clones shared no CDR3 amino acid sequences across subjects, suggesting private repertoires in all groups.

TCRdb fed the 5' RACE reads into MiXCR, producing one record per CDR3 protein. The sample shows 70,000 to 95,000 distinct CDR3 sequences, about 13% of them seen only once. Sequencing was performed on PBMCs. This receptor was obtained from a female donor with HTLV-1-associated myelopathy (HAM/TSP). This chain links TRBV18 with TRBJ2-3; 11 bases match TRBD2. CDR3 bases: TGTGCCAGCTCACCCACCCTTAGCGGGGGGGGCACAGATACGCAGTATTTT. This translates into CASSPTLSGGGTDTQYF.